The entry below describes one TCR beta chain. Clones were sequenced by immunoSEQ multiplex PCR, and TCRdb holds only the in-frame ones, with some missing. The sample gives fewer than 350,000 clones, 85% of which show up once; about 2% is in the top ten. This sample was taken from a study of blood T cell repertoires in COVID-19. Study as a whole: T cells, B-cell-depleted T cells, or PBMCs supplied cDNA or gDNA.

V shed 4 bases and J shed 6 bases, with 12 bases lying between them. The CDR3 totals 13 residues. Germline V gene lookup returns CDR1 SGDLS and CDR2 YYNGEE. This chain uses TRBV9 with TRBJ2-3; the D gene is possibly TRBD2 (5 bases). This TCR derives from a woman aged 25 to 45 who had been exposed to COVID-19. The sample consisted of PBMCs or T cells enriched from blood (not recorded which). The CDR3 nucleotides read TGTGCCAGCAGCCCATCGAGGGTGGATACGCAGTATTTT. Its protein is CASSPSRVDTQYF.